The entry below gives a single TCR beta chain sequence along with its context. The same CDR3 can be traced to other DNA sequences in this sample. The CDR3 runs 14 residues. Between the trimmed V and J ends, which lost 3 bases and 5 bases, there was a span of 11 bases. Germline V gene sequence: CDR1 MDHEN, CDR2 SYDVKM. This sample stems from a study of shared T cell receptors in the human thymus. Sequencing was performed with immunoSEQ multiplex PCR; in TCRdb, only in-frame clones are kept and a portion is missing. The data show a few hundred thousand clones, with about 95% seen just once and around 0.018% held by the top ten.

The receptor was derived from a human donor. The sequenced sample was thymocytes. The rearrangement joins TRBV28 to TRBJ1-5; D is perhaps TRBD1 (5 bases). This CDR3 reads CASSFGQGDQPQHF. CDR3 bases: TGTGCCAGCAGTTTTGGTCAGGGTGATCAGCCCCAGCATTTT. Full variable domain (missing parts from reference TRBV28 and TRBJ1-5): DVKVTQSSRYLVKRTGEKVFLECVQDMDHENMFWYRQDPGLGLRLIYFSYDVKMKEKGDIPEGYSVSREKKERFSLILESASTNQTSMYLCASSFGQGDQPQHFGDGTRLSIL.